This T cell receptor beta chain was captured by sequencing in a study of T cell responses to AZD1222 COVID-19 vaccine. Whole-study findings and limits: Rises in breadth and depth of Spike-specific TCRs came after two AZD1222 doses. White British donors predominated, females outnumbered males, and clonal diversity was possibly underestimated. The study found vaccine-associated CD4 TCRs spanning spike, dominant at 160-218 and 743-854.

Concerning this clone: Antigen specificity is unknown.

Using immunoSEQ multiplex PCR, the repertoire was profiled, and TCRdb retains in-frame clones only, with some absent. Here the sample spans around 120,000 clones, just under 95% being singletons. The clonotype comes from an adult in good health. Sequenced here: peripheral blood, sampled on day 0 of AZD1222 vaccination.

The CDR3 loop is CASSVLGSYEQYF. The CDR3 region has the DNA TGTGCCAGTAGTGTTCTAGGGTCCTACGAGCAGTACTTC. The genes are TRBV19 and TRBJ2-7; D uncertain. This CDR3 is built from 13 residues. V was trimmed by 5 bases and J by 1 base, leaving 9 bases between them. Germline V gene lookup returns CDR1 LNHDA and CDR2 SQIVND (reference sequence).